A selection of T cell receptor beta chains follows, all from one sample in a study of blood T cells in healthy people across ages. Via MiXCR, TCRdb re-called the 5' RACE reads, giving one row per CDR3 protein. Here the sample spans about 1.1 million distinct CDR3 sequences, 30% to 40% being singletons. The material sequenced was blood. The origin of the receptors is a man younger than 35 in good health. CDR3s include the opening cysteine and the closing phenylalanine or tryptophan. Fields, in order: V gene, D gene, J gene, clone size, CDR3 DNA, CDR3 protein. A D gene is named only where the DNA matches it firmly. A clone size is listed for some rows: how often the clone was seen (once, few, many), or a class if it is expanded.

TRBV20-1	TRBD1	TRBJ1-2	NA	TGCAGTGCGCCCCCGCAGGACAGGACTTATGGCTACACCTTC	CSAPPQDRTYGYTF
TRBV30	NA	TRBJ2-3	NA	TGTGCCTGGACTTCAGGGTTTCAAGATACGCAGTATTTT	CAWTSGFQDTQYF
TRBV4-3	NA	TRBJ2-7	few	TGCGCCAGCAGCCAAGGACTGGTGGACGAGCAGTACTTC	CASSQGLVDEQYF
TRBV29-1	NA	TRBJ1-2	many	TGCAGCGTAAGGTCCCTTCTTACCTTTGGCTACACCTTC	CSVRSLLTFGYTF
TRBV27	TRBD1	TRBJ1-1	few	TGTGCCAGCAGTCTAAAGGGACAGGGGGCGGGGACTGAAGCTTTCTTT	CASSLKGQGAGTEAFF
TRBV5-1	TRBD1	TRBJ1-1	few	TGCGCCAGCAGCTCACAGGGGGCGCACACTGAAGCTTTCTTT	CASSSQGAHTEAFF
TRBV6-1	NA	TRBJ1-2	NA	TGTGCCAGCAGTGAACTTCGCGGAGGCTACACCTTC	CASSELRGGYTF
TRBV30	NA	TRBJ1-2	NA	TGTGCCTGGACCATCTGGACAGAAAACTATGGCTACACCTTC	CAWTIWTENYGYTF
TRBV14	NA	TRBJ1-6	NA	TGTGCCAGCAGCCAAGGCCCCAGAAATTCACCCCTCCACTTT	CASSQGPRNSPLHF
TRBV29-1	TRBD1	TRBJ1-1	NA	TGCAGCGTCGAGACAGGGGCGAACACTGAAGCTTTCTTT	CSVETGANTEAFF
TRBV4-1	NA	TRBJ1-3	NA	TGCGCCAGCAGCCAAGTCGGGGCAAGTGGAAACACCATATATTTT	CASSQVGASGNTIYF
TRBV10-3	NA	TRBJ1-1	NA	TGTGCCATCGAGGAAAGATTGAACACTGAAGCTTTCTTT	CAIEERLNTEAFF
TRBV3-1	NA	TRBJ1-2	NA	TGTGCCAGCAGCCAATACCCGGGGGATGGCTACACCTTC	CASSQYPGDGYTF
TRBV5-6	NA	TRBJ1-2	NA	TGTGCCAGCAGCTCGCCGGGGGTCAACTATGACTACACCTTC	CASSSPGVNYDYTF
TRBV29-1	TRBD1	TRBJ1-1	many	TGCAGCGTGGGCAACAGGGGCGGTACTGAAGCTTTCTTT	CSVGNRGGTEAFF
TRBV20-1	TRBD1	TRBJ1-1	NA	TGCAGTGCTAGAGAGGGCAGGGGGCACCAGAACACTGAAGCTTTCTTT	CSAREGRGHQNTEAFF
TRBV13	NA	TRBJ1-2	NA	TGTACCAGCAGCTCGGGGGGGGCCTACTATGGCTACACCTTC	CTSSSGGAYYGYTF
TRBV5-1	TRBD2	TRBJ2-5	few	TGCGCCAGCAGCTTTGGGTTGACTAGCGGGGGCCTGTACCAAGAGACCCAGTACTTC	CASSFGLTSGGLYQETQYF
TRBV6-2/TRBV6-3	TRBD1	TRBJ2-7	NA	TGTGCCTGCAGTAAAATTCCGGGACAGGGGGACTACGAGCAGTACTTC	CACSKIPGQGDYEQYF
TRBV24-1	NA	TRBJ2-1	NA	TGTGCCACCAGTCTCGGGAACAATGAGCAGTTCTTC	CATSLGNNEQFF
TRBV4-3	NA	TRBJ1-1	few	TGCGCCAGCAGCCGCTCTGACAGGACGCCAGCTTTCTTT	CASSRSDRTPAFF
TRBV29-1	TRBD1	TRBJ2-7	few	TGCAGCGTAACAGGGGGCGCGCGAAATGAGCAGTACTTC	CSVTGGARNEQYF
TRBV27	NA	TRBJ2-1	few	TGTGCCAGCAGTCACGGCTTGATCGGGAATGAGCAGTTCTTC	CASSHGLIGNEQFF
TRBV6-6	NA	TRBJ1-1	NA	TGTGCCAGCAGTTCAGGGGTCAAGAACACTGAAGCTTTCTTT	CASSSGVKNTEAFF
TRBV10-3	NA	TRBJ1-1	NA	TGTGCCATCAGTGAGTCGAGTTTGGCCTATTACCCGTTCTTT	CAISESSLAYYPFF
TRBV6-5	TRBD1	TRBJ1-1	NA	TGTGCCAGCAGTTACCTGGGACAGCCGAACACTGAAGCTTTCTTT	CASSYLGQPNTEAFF
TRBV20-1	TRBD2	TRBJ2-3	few	TGCAGTGCTATTAGCGGGGGTAGCACAGATACGCAGTATTTT	CSAISGGSTDTQYF
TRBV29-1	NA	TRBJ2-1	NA	TGCAGCGTTACTCTGGGGGGGCGTAATGAGCAGTTCTTC	CSVTLGGRNEQFF